Each of the 12 T cell receptor beta chains below was sequenced from the same sample in a study of cytomegalovirus exposure and HLA in healthy donors. PCR involved 60 Vbeta and 13 Jbeta primers. The repertoire was sequenced with immunoSEQ multiplex PCR; TCRdb's copy has only in-frame clones and lacks some. Of 85,000 to 130,000 clones listed, 10% are singletons. Sequencing used PBMCs. These receptors originate from a man aged 40-55 years in good health and CMV-seropositive.

The V gene is TRBV4-1, the J gene TRBJ2-7, with D possibly being TRBD2 (5 bases). The germline CDR1 and CDR2 sequences are MGHRA and YSYEKL. V lost 2 bases and J 1 base, leaving 9 bases between the germline ends. CDR3 length equals 14 residues. This CDR3 reads CASSQTRLSYEQYF. The CDR3, as DNA: TGCGCCAGCAGCCAAACGAGACTATCCTACGAGCAGTACTTC.

This clone was recorded a few times. CDR3 protein: CSVGGLAVNGLNEQFF. Written as DNA, the CDR3 is TGCAGCGTGGGTGGACTAGCCGTGAACGGTCTCAATGAGCAGTTCTTC. This chain uses TRBV29-1 with TRBJ2-1, with 8 bases matching TRBD2. The junction had 16 bases not matched to a gene; V was cut back by 6 bases and J by 6 bases. Germline lookup yields CDR1 SQVTM and CDR2 ANQGSEA. The length of the CDR3 is 16 residues.

This clone was detected a few times. The same CDR3 also results from other DNA sequences found in this sample. The chain uses TRBV6-5 and TRBJ2-7; 7 nucleotides match TRBD2. Per the germline V gene, CDR1 is MNHEY and CDR2 is SVGAGI. The CDR3 consists of 15 residues. The trim removed 0 bases at V and 4 bases at J, leaving 6 bases unmatched. The CDR3 nucleotides are TGTGCCAGCAGTTACTCGGGCGGGAGTTCGTACGAGCAGTACTTC. It encodes CASSYSGGSSYEQYF.

The V and J genes are TRBV7-2 and TRBJ1-2; 9 bases fit TRBD1. V was pared by 5 bases and J by 4 bases, with 2 bases of the junction left unmatched. The CDR3 contains 13 residues. Germline V CDR1 and CDR2: SGHTA, FQGNSA. The CDR3: CASSDRGIYGYTF. The DNA for the CDR3 is TGTGCCAGCAGCGACAGGGGGATCTATGGCTACACCTTC. The full variable domain, its missing parts supplied by reference TRBV7-2 and TRBJ1-2, is GAGVSQSPSNKVTEKGKDVELRCDPISGHTALYWYRQSLGQGLEFLIYFQGNSAPDKSGLPSDRFSAERTGGSVSTLTIQRTQQEDSAVYLCASSDRGIYGYTFGSGTRLTVV.

The gene calls are TRBV4-1 and TRBJ2-2; 8 bases fit TRBD2. The V gene end was trimmed by 5 bases and the J gene end by 5 bases; junction bases not matched to a gene: 4. Looked up from germline, CDR1 is MGHRA and CDR2 is YSYEKL. The CDR3 length is 14 residues. The CDR3 DNA reads as TGCGCCAGCAGCGCCGCTAGCGGGACCGGGGAGCTGTTTTTT. It translates to CASSAASGTGELFF.

This clone has more than one count but fewer than ten. The chain has TRBV5-1 and TRBJ1-4, with unresolved D. Trimming stripped 0 bases from V and 7 bases from J, with 4 bases between. Germline V CDR1 and CDR2: SGHRS, YFSETQ. The CDR3 covers 12 residues. Written as DNA, the CDR3 is TGCGCCAGCAGCTTGGACGGTGAAAAACTGTTTTTT. It translates to CASSLDGEKLFF.

This clone was found a few times. The DNA for the CDR3 is TGCGCCAGCAGCTCGGGACAGCTCTATGGCTACACCTTC. Its translation is CASSSGQLYGYTF. The genes are TRBV5-1 and TRBJ1-2, with 7 bases that match TRBD1. This CDR3 is built from 13 residues. Trimming cost V 3 bases and J 4 bases; bases outside gene matches: 3. Looked up from germline, CDR1 is SGHRS and CDR2 is YFSETQ.

The CDR3 reads CASSIAPLAGGPDTQYF. DNA of the CDR3: TGTGCCAGTAGTATAGCGCCCCTAGCGGGAGGGCCAGATACGCAGTATTTT. The V gene is TRBV19, the J gene TRBJ2-3, with TRBD2 matching 12 bases. Trimming cost V 1 base and J 4 bases; bases outside gene matches: 6. Germline V gene data show CDR1 as LNHDA and CDR2 as SQIVND (reference sequence). The CDR3 covers 17 residues. The full variable domain, rest sourced from reference TRBV19 and TRBJ2-3, is DGGITQSPKYLFRKEGQNVTLSCEQNLNHDAMYWYRQDPGQGLRLIYYSQIVNDFQKGDIAEGYSVSREKKESFPLTVTSAQKNPTAFYLCASSIAPLAGGPDTQYFGPGTRLTVL.

This clone was seen only a few times. J is TRBJ2-1 and V is TRBV18; TRBD1 matches at 8 bases. The V and J ends lost 1 base and 4 bases, in that order; junction bases with no gene match: 3. The CDR3 is made up of 15 amino acids. Looked up from germline, CDR1 is KGHSH and CDR2 is LQKENI. CDR3 bases: TGTGCCAGCTCACCACTGGGACAGGAATACAATGAGCAGTTCTTC. Its translation: CASSPLGQEYNEQFF.

V usage is TRBV27 and J usage is TRBJ1-2; D not resolved. Germline V gives CDR1 MNHEY, CDR2 SMNVEV (reference sequence). Deletions cut 5 bases from V and 8 bases from J, with 15 bases between. The CDR3 contains 13 residues. The CDR3 coding sequence is TGTGCCAGCAGTCCCGCCGGACTCTTGGGCTACACCTTC. Its protein is CASSPAGLLGYTF.

In its sample, this clone was seen a few times. The V gene is TRBV29-1, the J gene TRBJ2-1, with 7 nucleotides matching TRBD2. V was clipped by 5 bases and J by 7 bases; unmatched bases: 8. This CDR3 comprises 13 residues. Germline CDR1 reads SQVTM; CDR2 reads ANQGSEA. The CDR3 nucleotides are TGCAGCGTTTCGGTACTAGCGATTAATGAGCAGTTCTTC. Amino acids: CSVSVLAINEQFF.

A few counts support this clone. The chain uses TRBV6-5 and TRBJ2-5, with D possibly matching TRBD1 (6 bases). V was cut by 5 bases and J by 2 bases, with 12 bases left in between. The germline V gene has CDR1 MNHEY and CDR2 SVGAGI. The CDR3 extends over 14 amino acids. The CDR3 DNA reads as TGTGCCAGCAGTGAACAGGGAGTTCAAGAGACCCAGTACTTC. Its protein is CASSEQGVQETQYF.